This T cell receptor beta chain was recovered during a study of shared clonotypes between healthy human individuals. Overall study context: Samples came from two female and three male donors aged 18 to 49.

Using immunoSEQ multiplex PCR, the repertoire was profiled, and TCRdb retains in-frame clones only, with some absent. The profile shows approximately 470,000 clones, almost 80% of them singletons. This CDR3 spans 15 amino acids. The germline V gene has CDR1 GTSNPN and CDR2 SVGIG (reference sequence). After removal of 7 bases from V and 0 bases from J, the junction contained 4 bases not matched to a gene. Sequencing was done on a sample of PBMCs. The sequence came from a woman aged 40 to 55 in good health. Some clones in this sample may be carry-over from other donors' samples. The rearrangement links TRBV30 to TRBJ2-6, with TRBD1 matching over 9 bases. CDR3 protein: CALDRGGSGANVLTF. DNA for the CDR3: TGTGCCTTGGACAGGGGTGGCTCTGGGGCCAACGTCCTGACTTTC.